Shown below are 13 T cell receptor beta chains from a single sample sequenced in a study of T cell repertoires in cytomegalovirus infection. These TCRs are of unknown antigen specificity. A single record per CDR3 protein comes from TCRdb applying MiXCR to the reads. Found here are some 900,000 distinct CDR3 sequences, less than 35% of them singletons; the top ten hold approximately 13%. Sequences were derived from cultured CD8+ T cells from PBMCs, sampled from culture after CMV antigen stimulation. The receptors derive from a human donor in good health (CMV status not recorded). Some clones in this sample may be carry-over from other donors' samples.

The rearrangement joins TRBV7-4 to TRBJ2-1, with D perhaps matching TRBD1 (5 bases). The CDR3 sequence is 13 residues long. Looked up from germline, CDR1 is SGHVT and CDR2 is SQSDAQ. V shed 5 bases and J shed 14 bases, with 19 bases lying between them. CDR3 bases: TGTGCCAGCAGCCCTCCGGAACCCCAGGGAAAGTTCTTC. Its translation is CASSPPEPQGKFF. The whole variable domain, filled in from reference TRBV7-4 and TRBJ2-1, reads GAGVSQSPRYKVAKRGRDVALRCDSISGHVTLYWYRQTLGQGSEVLTYSQSDAQRDKSGRPSGRFSAERPERSVSTLKIQRTEQGDSAVYLCASSPPEPQGKFFGPGTRLTVL.

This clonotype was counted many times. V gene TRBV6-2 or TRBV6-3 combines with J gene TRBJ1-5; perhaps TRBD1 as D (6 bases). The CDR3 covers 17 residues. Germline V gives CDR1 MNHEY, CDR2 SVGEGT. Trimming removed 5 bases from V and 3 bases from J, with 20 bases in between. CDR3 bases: TGTGCCAGCAGTACTCTACAGGGCCCCGGGGACAATCAGCCCCAGCATTTT. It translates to CASSTLQGPGDNQPQHF.

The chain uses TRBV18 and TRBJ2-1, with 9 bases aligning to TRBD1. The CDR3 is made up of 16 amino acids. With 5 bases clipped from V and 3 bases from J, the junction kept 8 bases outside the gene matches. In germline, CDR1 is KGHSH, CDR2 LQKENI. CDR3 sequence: CASSSKGTGIYNEQFF. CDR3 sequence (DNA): TGTGCCAGCTCATCCAAAGGGACAGGGATCTACAATGAGCAGTTCTTC.

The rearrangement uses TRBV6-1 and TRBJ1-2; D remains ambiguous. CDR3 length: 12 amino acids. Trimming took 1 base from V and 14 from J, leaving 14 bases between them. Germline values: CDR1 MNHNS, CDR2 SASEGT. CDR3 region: CASSEGARSPTF. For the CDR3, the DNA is TGTGCCAGCAGTGAAGGGGCCCGGTCCCCTACCTTC.

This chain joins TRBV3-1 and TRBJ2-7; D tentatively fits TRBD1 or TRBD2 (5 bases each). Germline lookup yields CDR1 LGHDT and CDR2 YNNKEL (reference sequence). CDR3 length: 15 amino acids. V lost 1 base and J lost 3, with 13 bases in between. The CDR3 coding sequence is TGTGCCAGCAGCCAAGGGACGGGGCACTACTACGAGCAGTACTTC. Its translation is CASSQGTGHYYEQYF.

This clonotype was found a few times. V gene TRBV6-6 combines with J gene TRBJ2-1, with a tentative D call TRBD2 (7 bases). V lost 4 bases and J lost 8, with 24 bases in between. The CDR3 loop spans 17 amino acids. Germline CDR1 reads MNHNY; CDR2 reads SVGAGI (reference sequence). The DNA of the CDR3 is TGTGCCAGCAGTTTCGTCGGGGGGCGAAACAGGGCCGATGAGCAGTTCTTC. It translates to CASSFVGGRNRADEQFF.

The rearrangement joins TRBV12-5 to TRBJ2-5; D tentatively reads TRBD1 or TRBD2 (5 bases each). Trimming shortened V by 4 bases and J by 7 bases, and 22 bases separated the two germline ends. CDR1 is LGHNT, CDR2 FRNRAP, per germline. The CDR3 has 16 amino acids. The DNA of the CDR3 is TGTGCTAGTGGTTCCAAGGGGACCCGGTCCTATGGGACCCAGTACTTC. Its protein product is CASGSKGTRSYGTQYF.

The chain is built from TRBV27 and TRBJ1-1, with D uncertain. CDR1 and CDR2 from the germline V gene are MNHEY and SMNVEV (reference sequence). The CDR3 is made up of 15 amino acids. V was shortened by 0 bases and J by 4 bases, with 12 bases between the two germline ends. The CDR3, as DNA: TGTGCCAGCAGTTTATCATCGGGATGGGGCACTGAAGCTTTCTTT. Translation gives CASSLSSGWGTEAFF.

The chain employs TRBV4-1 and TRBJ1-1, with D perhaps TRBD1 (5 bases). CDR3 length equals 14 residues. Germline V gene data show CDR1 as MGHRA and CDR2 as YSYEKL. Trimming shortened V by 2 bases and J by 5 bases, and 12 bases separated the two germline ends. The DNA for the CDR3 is TGCGCCAGCAGCCAATTTTGGGGGGAGACTGAAGCTTTCTTT. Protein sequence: CASSQFWGETEAFF.

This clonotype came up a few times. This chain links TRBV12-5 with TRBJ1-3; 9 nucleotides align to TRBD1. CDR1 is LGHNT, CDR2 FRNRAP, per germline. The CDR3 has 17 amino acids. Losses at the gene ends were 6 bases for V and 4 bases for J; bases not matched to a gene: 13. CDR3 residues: CASGRTGTGFSGNTIYF. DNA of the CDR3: TGTGCTAGTGGACGTACCGGGACAGGGTTCTCCGGAAACACCATATATTTT.

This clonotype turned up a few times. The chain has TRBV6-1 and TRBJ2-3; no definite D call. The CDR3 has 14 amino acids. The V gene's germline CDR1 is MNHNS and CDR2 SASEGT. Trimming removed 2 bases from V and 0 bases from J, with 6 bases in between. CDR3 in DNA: TGTGCCAGCAGTGAACCCTTTAGCACAGATACGCAGTATTTT. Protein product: CASSEPFSTDTQYF.

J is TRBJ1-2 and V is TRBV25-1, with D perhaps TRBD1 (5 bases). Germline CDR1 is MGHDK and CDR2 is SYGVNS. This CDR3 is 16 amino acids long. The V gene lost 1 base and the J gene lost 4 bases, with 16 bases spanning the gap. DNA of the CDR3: TGTGCCAGCAGTGAATGGGCCCCTGACAGATCCTATGGCTACACCTTC. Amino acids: CASSEWAPDRSYGYTF.

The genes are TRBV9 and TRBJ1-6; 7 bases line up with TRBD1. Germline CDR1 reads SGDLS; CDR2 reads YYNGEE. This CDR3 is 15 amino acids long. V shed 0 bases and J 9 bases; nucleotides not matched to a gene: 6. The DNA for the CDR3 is TGTGCCAGCAGCGTAGATCAGGGGGGTAGTTCACCCCTCCACTTT. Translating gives CASSVDQGGSSPLHF.